This record covers a single T cell receptor beta chain. The target antigen is unknown. The junction does not match germline at one end; this may be a read error. Several immunoSEQ 96-well plates shared each subset's DNA, each plate a replicate. Method: immunoSEQ multiplex PCR; TCRdb's copy keeps in-frame clones and lacks some. The table has millions of clones, about 95% seen once. CDR1 is KGHSH, CDR2 LQKENI, per germline. The CDR3 spans 18 residues. This sample is drawn from a study of shared clonotypes between healthy human individuals. The study's findings and limits: A limitation of the genetic and exposure-history diversity represented arose from few donors. Clonotypes shared by all four donors outscored non-shared clonotypes in generation probability. Naive CD4 clonotype sharing across a handful of donors was 4.5% to 6%.

CD45RO-negative CD8 cells positively selected for CCR7 made up the naive population, which excluded terminally differentiated effector memory CD45RA+ cells. This chain joins TRBV18 and TRBJ1-1; 11 nucleotides align to TRBD1. This TCR derives from a man aged 18 to 35 in good health. Input material: naive CD8+ T cells sorted from blood. CDR3 loop: CASPPARVGTGGNTEAFF. As DNA, the CDR3 is TGTGCCAGCCCACCCGCGCGTGTAGGGACAGGGGGTAACACTGAAGCTTTCTTT.